This T cell receptor (beta chain) was obtained from a study of persistence of HIV-infected CD4 T cells. Nonspecific anti-CD3/anti-CD28 bead stimulation represents the broad CD4+ T cell repertoire. Sorting selected CD4+ T cells upregulating both CD40 ligand and CD69. Worth noting for this clone: Its antigen is currently unknown.

The libraries were made with immunoSEQ version 4 in survey mode. Assay used: immunoSEQ multiplex PCR; TCRdb lists only in-frame clones, some missing. The sample contains 35,000 to 50,000 clones, roughly nine tenths of which appear only once. The starting material was CD4+ T cells sorted from PBMCs after approximately 19-hour stimulation, obtained from a patient who received antiretroviral therapy. The sequence was obtained from an adult man with HIV who was CMV-seropositive.

Here the CDR3 DNA reads TGTGCCAGCAGTTATCAGGAGTGGGCCGGGGAGCTGTTTTTT. It is translated as CASSYQEWAGELFF. V usage is TRBV6-5 and J usage is TRBJ2-2; D remains unclear. V lost 3 bases and J lost 6, with 11 bases in between. CDR3 length equals 14 residues. In germline, CDR1 is MNHEY, CDR2 SVGAGI.